These 21 T cell receptor beta chains came from one sample sequenced in a study of blood T cell repertoires in COVID-19 (TCRdb year 2020). Receptor libraries were prepared by the immunoSEQ multiplex PCR assay. TCRdb provides this immuneACCESS table in a form limited to in-frame rearrangements. Some clones are lacking; in checked studies, under half of them reflect an unresolved V gene, and why the rest are absent is not known. Recorded for this sample are 150,000 to 200,000 clones; approximately 85% of them occurred a single time. Of the sample, about 1.2% is held by the ten largest clones. The source material was peripheral blood. Receptor source: a man aged 55 to 70 who had recovered from COVID-19.

CDR3 nucleotide sequence: TGTGCCAGCAGCTTGGCACGACCGGACTCTGAAGCTTTCTTT. Translation gives CASSLARPDSEAFF. The rearrangement links TRBV5-6 to TRBJ1-1, with D hard to call. V lost 0 bases and J lost 6, with 12 bases in between. This CDR3 has 14 residues. Germline V gene lookup returns CDR1 SGHDT and CDR2 YYEEEE.

This clone was recorded a few times. The CDR3 loop reads CARDGGQRDTEAFF. CDR3 DNA sequence: TGTGCCCGCGACGGAGGCCAGAGGGACACTGAAGCTTTCTTT. The chain is built from TRBV30 and TRBJ1-1; D unclear. The CDR3 has 14 amino acids. V was cut by 8 bases and J by 3 bases, with 19 bases left in between. Germline assignment: CDR1 GTSNPN and CDR2 SVGIG (reference sequence).

The V gene is TRBV7-8, the J gene TRBJ2-1; TRBD1 agrees at 7 bases. Germline V CDR1 and CDR2: SGHVS, FQNEAQ. V lost 0 bases, J lost 9 bases, and 8 bases stayed unmatched. The CDR3 consists of 15 residues. The CDR3 reads CASSLAVQGSGEQFF. The CDR3 DNA is TGTGCCAGCAGCTTAGCGGTACAGGGGTCGGGTGAGCAGTTCTTC.

V and J are TRBV3-1 (or the pseudogene TRBV3-2) and TRBJ1-1, with no clear D. From germline, CDR1 is LGHDT and CDR2 YNNKEL (reference sequence). Trimming left V 4 bases short and J 7 bases short, with 16 bases between. The CDR3 covers 14 residues. CDR3 residues: CASSPGAGFFEAFF. CDR3 DNA: TGTGCCAGCAGCCCCGGCGCGGGGTTCTTTGAAGCTTTCTTT.

V usage is TRBV19 and J usage is TRBJ1-2; 7 nucleotides line up with TRBD1. Germline-derived CDR1 and CDR2 are LNHDA and SQIVND (reference sequence). Trimming took 5 bases from V and 5 from J; bases not matched to a gene: 14. The CDR3 sequence is 16 residues long. CDR3 sequence: CASSERDQTGKYGYTF. CDR3 DNA: TGTGCCAGTAGTGAAAGAGACCAGACAGGGAAATATGGCTACACCTTC.

The rearrangement joins TRBV27 to TRBJ2-3; TRBD1 aligns across 7 bases. V shed 0 bases, J shed 0 bases, and the junction held 9 bases outside the gene matches. The germline CDR1 and CDR2 sequences are MNHEY and SMNVEV (reference sequence). The CDR3 runs to 18 residues. CDR3 nucleotides: TGTGCCAGCAGTTTATCGGGACAGATTTCGGCTAGCACAGATACGCAGTATTTT. It yields the protein CASSLSGQISASTDTQYF.

This clone is a singleton in its sample. The chain joins TRBV29-1 to TRBJ1-2, with a weak D call TRBD1 (5 bases). Trimming pared 3 bases from V and 7 bases from J, leaving 12 bases between. The germline gives CDR1 SQVTM, CDR2 ANQGSEA. The CDR3 length is 12 residues. DNA of the CDR3: TGCAGCGTTGATACCCTCGGGGGTGGCTACACCTTC. This codes for CSVDTLGGGYTF.

V is TRBV27 and J is TRBJ1-1; TRBD1 matches 7 bases. Unmatched junction bases numbered 7, after V lost 8 bases and J lost 1 base. Germline V CDR1 and CDR2: MNHEY, SMNVEV (reference sequence). The CDR3 contains 14 residues. The chain's CDR3 is CASFSRGWNTEAFF. In DNA form, the CDR3 reads TGTGCCAGCTTTAGCAGGGGGTGGAACACTGAAGCTTTCTTT.

The rearrangement uses TRBV19 and TRBJ2-7; D may be TRBD1 (5 bases). V was trimmed by 3 bases and J by 1 base, leaving 22 bases between them. Germline V lookup: CDR1 LNHDA, CDR2 SQIVND (reference sequence). The length of the CDR3 is 18 residues. Here the CDR3 DNA reads TGTGCCAGTAGTATTGGTGCAACTTCAGGGATGTGGTCCTACGAGCAGTACTTC. Protein product: CASSIGATSGMWSYEQYF.

This chain connects TRBV28 to TRBJ2-7; D remains ambiguous. The germline gives CDR1 MDHEN, CDR2 SYDVKM. This CDR3 has 13 residues. In DNA form, the CDR3 reads TGTGTCACCCAGGTTTCCTACTCCTACGAGCAGTACTTC. Its translation is CVTQVSYSYEQYF.

J is TRBJ2-7 and V is TRBV4-1, with D perhaps matching TRBD1 (6 bases). Germline V gives CDR1 MGHRA, CDR2 YSYEKL. The CDR3 runs 16 residues. The V end was cut by 2 bases, the J end by 2 bases, with 16 bases between. CDR3 protein: CASSQTPGHGAYEQYF. CDR3 DNA sequence: TGCGCCAGCAGCCAAACCCCGGGACACGGAGCCTACGAGCAGTACTTC.

V is TRBV19 and J is TRBJ1-2, with 8 bases lining up with TRBD1. Trimming cost V 5 bases and J 5 bases; bases outside gene matches: 16. Per germline, CDR1 LNHDA and CDR2 SQIVND (reference sequence). The CDR3 contains 17 residues. The CDR3 coding sequence is TGTGCCAGTAGTCGAGCCTTAGGACAGGGAGGAGTGTATGGCTACACCTTC. Protein sequence: CASSRALGQGGVYGYTF. The full variable domain, rest sourced from reference TRBV19 and TRBJ1-2, is DGGITQSPKYLFRKEGQNVTLSCEQNLNHDAMYWYRQDPGQGLRLIYYSQIVNDFQKGDIAEGYSVSREKKESFPLTVTSAQKNPTAFYLCASSRALGQGGVYGYTFGSGTRLTVV.

This sequence joins TRBV7-2 and TRBJ2-2, with D possibly matching TRBD1 (6 bases). The germline CDR1 and CDR2 sequences are SGHTA and FQGNSA. V was trimmed by 3 bases and J by 6 bases, leaving 17 bases between them. The CDR3 extends over 16 amino acids. The DNA for the CDR3 is TGTGCCAGCAGCTTGACAGGACCGGCCCCGGCCGGGGAGCTGTTTTTT. Translating it yields CASSLTGPAPAGELFF.

V gene TRBV6-5 combines with J gene TRBJ2-3; 12 positions match TRBD2. J was trimmed by 6 bases and V by 4 bases; bases with no gene match: 8. The CDR3 has 16 residues. The germline V gene has CDR1 MNHEY and CDR2 SVGAGI. The CDR3 DNA reads as TGTGCCAGCAGTTTCCCCGGACTAGCGGGGCCCGATACGCAGTATTTT. Amino acids: CASSFPGLAGPDTQYF.

The chain employs TRBV7-8 and TRBJ2-1; 9 nucleotides agree with TRBD1. The CDR3 has 15 amino acids. Germline CDR1 SGHVS, CDR2 FQNEAQ. V gave up 4 bases and J gave up 0 bases; unmatched junction bases: 1. CDR3 region: CASSWTGVSYNEQFF. The DNA of the CDR3 is TGTGCCAGCAGCTGGACAGGGGTCTCCTACAATGAGCAGTTCTTC.

V gene TRBV7-3 combines with J gene TRBJ1-2; TRBD1 agrees at 9 bases. V was pared by 5 bases and J by 2 bases, with 6 bases of the junction left unmatched. This CDR3 has 15 residues. Germline V gene lookup returns CDR1 SGHTA and CDR2 FQGTGA. The CDR3 sequence: CASSPTGGGNYGYTF. CDR3 in DNA: TGTGCCAGCAGCCCAACAGGGGGCGGAAACTATGGCTACACCTTC.

The V call is TRBV7-9, the J call TRBJ2-2; a weak D match, TRBD1 (6 bases). V was pared by 5 bases and J by 0 bases, with 22 bases between. This CDR3 is built from 19 residues. Germline CDR1 is SEHNR and CDR2 is FQNEAQ (reference sequence). The CDR3 nucleotides read TGTGCCAGCAGCGGAAGCCGGGACCCAGGGGATTCGAACACCGGGGAGCTGTTTTTT. As protein: CASSGSRDPGDSNTGELFF. The complete variable domain, with remaining parts taken from reference TRBV7-9 and TRBJ2-2, reads DTGVSQNPRHKITKRGQNVTFRCDPISEHNRLYWYRQTLGQGPEFLTYFQNEAQLEKSRLLSDRFSAERPKGSFSTLEIQRTEQGDSAMYLCASSGSRDPGDSNTGELFFGEGSRLTVL.

V gene TRBV6-6 combines with J gene TRBJ2-5; the match to TRBD2 covers 9 bases. This CDR3 region has 17 residues. After removal of 5 bases from V and 1 base from J, the junction contained 11 bases not matched to a gene. Germline-derived CDR1 and CDR2 are MNHNY and SVGAGI (reference sequence). Written as DNA, the CDR3 is TGTGCCAGCAGTCCCCTAGGGGCTAGCGGGGCCCAAGAGACCCAGTACTTC. Protein sequence: CASSPLGASGAQETQYF.

The chain is built from TRBV9 and TRBJ2-2; D perhaps matches TRBD1 (6 bases). Germline CDR1 reads SGDLS; CDR2 reads YYNGEE. The germline V and J ends were trimmed by 4 bases and 5 bases, with 18 bases remaining between them. This CDR3 has 16 amino acids. CDR3 sequence reads: CASSTPQGGLTGELFF. As DNA, the CDR3 is TGTGCCAGCAGCACCCCACAGGGTGGGCTGACCGGGGAGCTGTTTTTT.

This clone turned up a few times. The chain uses TRBV29-1 and TRBJ1-2; no firm D call. V was pared by 3 bases and J by 4 bases, with 12 bases between. Looked up from germline, CDR1 is SQVTM and CDR2 is ANQGSEA. The CDR3 totals 13 residues. CDR3 region: CSVDREFGYGYTF. In DNA, the CDR3 is TGCAGCGTTGATCGGGAATTCGGCTATGGCTACACCTTC.

The chain is built from TRBV2 and TRBJ1-2, with D possibly TRBD1 on 6 matching bases. This CDR3 has 14 residues. V was pared by 6 bases and J by 0 bases, with 11 bases between. Germline V gene lookup returns CDR1 SNHLY and CDR2 FYNNEI. The CDR3 loop reads CASRGQLANYGYTF. For the CDR3, the DNA is TGTGCCAGCAGGGGACAACTAGCTAACTATGGCTACACCTTC.